The clone carrying this T cell receptor (beta chain) was detected a few times. Its cognate antigen is unknown. The record originates from a study of vaccination and CD4 T cells after COVID-19. Researchers used the Oncomine TCR Beta short-read assay to sequence DNA from cultured CD4+ T cells. Extraction of genomic DNA was performed on cultured CD4+ T cells. Using its own MiXCR run on the PCR reads, TCRdb lists one record per CDR3 protein. The repertoire holds approximately 9,700 distinct CDR3 sequences, with about 32% as singletons. Treatment meaning: approximately 10-day PBMC culture with coronavirus spike peptide pools or control peptides (ViraFEST assay). One should note that the unexposed donor's CD4+ T cells were collected before the COVID-19 pandemic (2011-2018). This TCR was recovered from a human donor in good health. Sample: CD4+ T cells from blood, cultured in vitro.

CDR3 DNA sequence: TGTGCCAGCAGCCCAATCCTAGCGGGAGGGCCAATTCCAGATACGCAGTATTTT. It yields the protein CASSPILAGGPIPDTQYF. The rearrangement links TRBV7-3 to TRBJ2-3; 12 nucleotides agree with TRBD2. Per germline, CDR1 SGHTA and CDR2 FQGTGA. The CDR3 extends over 18 amino acids. V shed 5 bases and J 4 bases; nucleotides not matched to a gene: 13.